Below are 12 T cell receptor beta chains sequenced from a single sample in a study of identifying expanded T cells in peripheral blood. Clones were sequenced by immunoSEQ multiplex PCR, and TCRdb holds only the in-frame ones, with some missing. Of roughly 100,000 clones in the sample, about 83% were seen once. What was sequenced was blood. These receptors were obtained from a person aged 18-69 years in good health.

The chain carries TRBV7-6 and TRBJ2-3, with 8 bases matching TRBD1. Germline CDR1 is SGHVS and CDR2 is FNYEAQ. V gave up 5 bases and J gave up 4 bases; unmatched junction bases: 5. This CDR3 has 14 amino acids. DNA for the CDR3: TGTGCCAGCAGCGCAGGACAGGGTTCAGATACGCAGTATTTT. This gives the protein CASSAGQGSDTQYF.

The chain uses TRBV7-6 and TRBJ2-2; D possibly corresponds to TRBD2 (6 bases). V dropped 1 base and J dropped 6 bases, with 6 bases sitting between them. Germline V gene lookup returns CDR1 SGHVS and CDR2 FNYEAQ. The CDR3 is 13 amino acids. CDR3 amino acids: CASSLGGAGELFF. CDR3 nucleotides: TGTGCCAGCAGCTTAGGGGGGGCCGGGGAGCTGTTTTTT.

CDR3 sequence reads: CASSGEGQGQAWDTEAFF. The CDR3 nucleotides read TGTGCCAGCAGTGGTGAGGGACAGGGGCAGGCGTGGGACACTGAAGCTTTCTTT. This chain uses TRBV6-1 with TRBJ1-1, with TRBD1 matching over 10 bases. V shed 4 bases and J 3 bases; nucleotides not matched to a gene: 14. This CDR3 is 18 amino acids long. Germline V gene data show CDR1 as MNHNS and CDR2 as SASEGT.

DNA of the CDR3: TGCGCCAGCAGTCAATCAAGTCCGGGGGAAGAGACCCAGTACTTC. Protein sequence: CASSQSSPGEETQYF. This chain joins TRBV23-1 and TRBJ2-5, with D possibly matching TRBD2 (6 bases). TRBV23-1 is sorted into the ORF group, with uncertain function. Trimming left V 0 bases short and J 3 bases short, with 11 bases between. CDR3 length: 15 amino acids.

The chain carries TRBV11-2 and TRBJ2-7, with no clear D. In germline, CDR1 is SGHAT, CDR2 FQNNGV. CDR3 length: 13 residues. With 7 bases removed from V and 3 bases from J, the gap between germline ends came to 13 bases. CDR3 protein: CASNIDVFYEQYF. The CDR3 DNA sequence: TGTGCCAGCAATATCGACGTTTTCTACGAGCAGTACTTC. The variable domain in full, with the rest retrieved from reference TRBV11-2 and TRBJ2-7, is EAGVAQSPRYKIIEKRQSVAFWCNPISGHATLYWYQQILGQGPKLLIQFQNNGVVDDSQLPKDRFSAERLKGVDSTLKIQPAKLEDSAVYLCASNIDVFYEQYFGPGTRLTVT.

V and J are TRBV7-9 and TRBJ1-5; no clear D gene. In germline, CDR1 is SEHNR, CDR2 FQNEAQ (reference sequence). The CDR3 is made up of 15 amino acids. Trimming cost V 0 bases and J 4 bases, with 10 bases left between them. CDR3 residues: CASSLAATANQPQHF. The CDR3 bases are TGTGCCAGCAGCTTAGCCGCGACGGCTAATCAGCCCCAGCATTTT.

This chain links TRBV5-1 with TRBJ2-7; possible D gene TRBD2, 6 bases. V shed 4 bases and J shed 9 bases, with 17 bases lying between them. The CDR3 spans 13 residues. The germline V gene encodes CDR1 SGHRS and CDR2 YFSETQ. The CDR3 DNA follows: TGCGCCAGCAGCATGGGACCGGGGGAGGCGCAGTACTTC. This translates into CASSMGPGEAQYF.

CDR3 protein: CASSSFNQPQHF. CDR3 nucleotide sequence: TGTGCCAGCAGCTCCTTTAATCAGCCCCAGCATTTT. This chain connects TRBV7-2 to TRBJ1-5; D unclear. The CDR3 runs to 12 residues. Deletions cut 4 bases from V and 4 bases from J, with 5 bases between. The germline V gene has CDR1 SGHTA and CDR2 FQGNSA.

The chain links TRBV9 to TRBJ2-1; possible D gene TRBD1, 5 bases. The length of the CDR3 is 13 residues. The germline V and J ends were trimmed by 0 bases and 8 bases, with 9 bases remaining between them. The germline V gene has CDR1 SGDLS and CDR2 YYNGEE. CDR3 loop: CASSVVSRDEQFF. DNA for the CDR3: TGTGCCAGCAGCGTAGTATCCAGGGATGAGCAGTTCTTC.

DNA of the CDR3: TGTGCCAGCAGCACCTGGGACAGACCCTACGAGCAGTACTTC. The encoded protein is CASSTWDRPYEQYF. V usage is TRBV5-4 and J usage is TRBJ2-7, with 7 bases identical to TRBD1. The V gene's germline CDR1 is SGHNT and CDR2 YYREEE (reference sequence). The CDR3 has 14 residues. The J segment lost 2 bases and the V segment lost 4 bases, leaving 6 bases of the junction unmatched.

This chain joins TRBV7-8 and TRBJ2-3; D unresolved. V was cut by 3 bases and J by 0 bases, with 7 bases left in between. The length of the CDR3 is 14 residues. Per germline, CDR1 SGHVS and CDR2 FQNEAQ. For the CDR3, the DNA is TGTGCCAGCAGCTTCAGTGGGAGCACAGATACGCAGTATTTT. Translation: CASSFSGSTDTQYF.

The rearrangement uses TRBV6-1 and TRBJ2-7; D perhaps matches TRBD1 (5 bases). The CDR3 length is 13 residues. The germline gives CDR1 MNHNS, CDR2 SASEGT. The V end was cut by 10 bases, the J end by 1 base, with 14 bases between. CDR3 sequence: CATELTGSYEQYF. Here the CDR3 DNA reads TGTGCCACGGAACTAACAGGATCCTACGAGCAGTACTTC.